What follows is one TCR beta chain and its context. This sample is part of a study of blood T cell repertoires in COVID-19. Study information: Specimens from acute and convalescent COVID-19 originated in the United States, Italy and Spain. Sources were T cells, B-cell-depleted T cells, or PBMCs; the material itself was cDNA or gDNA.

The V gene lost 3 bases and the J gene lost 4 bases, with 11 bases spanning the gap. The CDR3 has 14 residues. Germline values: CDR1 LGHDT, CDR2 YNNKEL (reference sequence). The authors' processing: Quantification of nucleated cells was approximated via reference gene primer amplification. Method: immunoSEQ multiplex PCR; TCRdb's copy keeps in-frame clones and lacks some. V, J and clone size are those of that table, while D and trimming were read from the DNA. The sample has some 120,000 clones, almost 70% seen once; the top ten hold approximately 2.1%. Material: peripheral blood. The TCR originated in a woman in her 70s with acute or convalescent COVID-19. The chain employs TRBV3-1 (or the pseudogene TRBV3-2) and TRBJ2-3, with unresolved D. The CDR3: CASSQEFRPDTQYF. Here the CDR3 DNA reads TGTGCCAGCAGCCAGGAGTTTCGCCCAGATACGCAGTATTTT.